One sample yielded the 17 T cell receptor beta chains listed below, sequenced in a study of human T cells and chemical hapten exposure. Total RNA was extracted from unfractionated whole blood. TCRdb used MiXCR to reprocess the 5' RACE reads, holding one entry per CDR3 protein. The sample lists 120,000 to 150,000 distinct CDR3 sequences, 3.5% to 5% occurring once. Receptor source: a female donor in good health.

This clonotype was recorded at least ten times. The rearrangement joins TRBV5-1 to TRBJ1-6; D gene uncertain. The CDR3 is 14 amino acids. Germline V lookup: CDR1 SGHRS, CDR2 YFSETQ. Between the trimmed V and J ends, which lost 2 bases and 5 bases, there was a span of 8 bases. CDR3 nucleotide sequence: TGCGCCAGCAGCTTCTCAGGCGATAATTCACCCCTCCACTTT. Its protein product is CASSFSGDNSPLHF.

This clonotype was found a few times. The V and J genes are TRBV12-3 or TRBV12-4 and TRBJ1-4; D gene unclear. Deletions cut 2 bases from V and 11 bases from J, with 15 bases between. This CDR3 spans 14 amino acids. For the CDR3, the DNA is TGTGCCAGCAGTTTAACGCACGCCGGGAATAAACTGTTTTTT. Its translation: CASSLTHAGNKLFF.

This clonotype came up many times. CDR3 coding DNA: TGTGCCAGCAGTTCGACAGGGGATAGTAGCTACGAGCAGTACTTC. It encodes CASSSTGDSSYEQYF. The V and J genes are TRBV6-5 and TRBJ2-7; 8 bases agree with TRBD1. Trimming cost V 4 bases and J 3 bases; bases outside gene matches: 8. This CDR3 is 15 amino acids long. Germline-derived CDR1 and CDR2 are MNHEY and SVGAGI.

The table lists this clonotype with many counts. The junction departs from germline at one end; a sequencing error may be responsible. The genes are TRBV19 and TRBJ1-2; 10 bases map to TRBD1. The CDR3 has 13 residues. Germline V CDR1 and CDR2: LNHDA, SQIVND (reference sequence). The DNA of the CDR3 is TGTGCCAGTAGCGCGACAGGGGGCGATAAGATGCCCTTC. Translating it yields CASSATGGDKMPF. Variable domain in full (rest from reference TRBV19 and TRBJ1-2): DGGITQSPKYLFRKEGQNVTLSCEQNLNHDAMYWYRQDPGQGLRLIYYSQIVNDFQKGDIAEGYSVSREKKESFPLTVTSAQKNPTAFYLCASSATGGDKMPFGSGTRLTVV.

The table lists this clonotype with many counts. The gene calls are TRBV5-1 and TRBJ1-1; D ambiguous. There are 14 residues in the CDR3. Looked up from germline, CDR1 is SGHRS and CDR2 is YFSETQ. Trimming removed 4 bases at V and 7 bases at J, with 17 bases between. The CDR3 loop is CASSSIGGHGEAFF. The CDR3 nucleotides are TGCGCCAGCAGCAGTATAGGTGGGCATGGTGAAGCTTTCTTT. The full variable domain, in which reference TRBV5-1 and TRBJ1-1 provide the parts outside the CDR3, is KAGVTQTPRYLIKTRGQQVTLSCSPISGHRSVSWYQQTPGQGLQFLFEYFSETQRNKGNFPGRFSGRQFSNSRSEMNVSTLELGDSALYLCASSSIGGHGEAFFGQGTRLTVV.

This clonotype has at least ten counts. This sequence joins TRBV7-3 and TRBJ1-3; a weak D match, TRBD1 (5 bases). The CDR3 sequence is 14 residues long. V was pared by 5 bases and J by 0 bases, with 8 bases between. Germline lookup yields CDR1 SGHTA and CDR2 FQGTGA. As DNA, the CDR3 is TGTGCCAGCAGCCTCGGGGGCTCTGGAAACACCATATATTTT. This translates into CASSLGGSGNTIYF.

This clonotype was seen many times. V and J are TRBV7-2 and TRBJ2-3; 12 bases agree with TRBD2. This CDR3 comprises 18 residues. Trimming took 4 bases from V and 2 from J; bases not matched to a gene: 10. Germline CDR1 and CDR2: SGHTA and FQGNSA. Here the CDR3 reads CASSSHVLAGGLTDTQYF. The CDR3 region has the DNA TGTGCCAGCAGCTCCCATGTCCTAGCGGGGGGGCTCACAGATACGCAGTATTTT.

This clonotype was counted at least ten times. J is TRBJ2-3 and V is TRBV7-2; tentative D call: TRBD1 (5 bases). Germline-derived CDR1 and CDR2 are SGHTA and FQGNSA. This CDR3 has 15 residues. Trimming stripped 4 bases from V and 2 bases from J, with 13 bases between. Here the CDR3 reads CASSSGNSATDTQYF. CDR3 bases: TGTGCCAGCAGCTCAGGGAACTCGGCCACAGATACGCAGTATTTT.

A remark on this clonotype: This may stem from a read error, because a much larger clone lies one nucleotide away. The chain recombines TRBV24-1 with TRBJ2-1; D unresolved. This CDR3 spans 15 amino acids. Trimming removed 0 bases from V and 5 bases from J, with 10 bases in between. The V gene's germline CDR1 is KGHDR and CDR2 SFDVKD. CDR3 coding DNA: TGTGCCACCAGTGATTTGCAAGGCTGGAACAATGAGCAGTTCTTC. Encoded protein: CATSDLQGWNNEQFF.

This clonotype was detected many times. The chain carries TRBV12-3 or TRBV12-4 and TRBJ2-2; D is unclear. CDR3 size: 12 residues. Trimming removed 3 bases from V and 6 bases from J, with 5 bases in between. CDR3 sequence: CASSFRPGELFF. DNA of the CDR3: TGTGCCAGCAGTTTTCGTCCCGGGGAGCTGTTTTTT.

This clonotype was seen repeatedly, ten times or more. The chain employs TRBV27 and TRBJ2-1; D perhaps matches TRBD1 (5 bases). The length of the CDR3 is 17 residues. Germline V CDR1 and CDR2: MNHEY, SMNVEV (reference sequence). V lost 3 bases, J lost 9 bases, and 24 bases lay in between. The CDR3 is CASSFSGRQYFATEQFF. The CDR3 nucleotides are TGTGCCAGCAGTTTTTCGGGCAGACAGTATTTCGCGACTGAGCAGTTCTTC.

On this clonotype itself: This may arise from a read error, as a much more abundant clone is one base away. The V gene is TRBV2, the J gene TRBJ1-2, with 8 bases matching TRBD1. Per germline, CDR1 SNHLY and CDR2 FYNNEI. The CDR3 length is 12 residues. This CDR3 reads CASNDRGLGYNF. CDR3 nucleotides: TGTGCCAGCAATGACAGGGGATTAGGCTACAACTTC.

On this clonotype: This may come from a read error, since a much larger clone is one base off. The chain uses TRBV12-5 and TRBJ2-7; the D is unclear. The CDR3 length is 13 residues. Germline CDR1 and CDR2: LGHNT and FRNRAP. V was shortened by 4 bases and J by 3 bases, with 10 bases between the two germline ends. CDR3 coding DNA: TGTGCTAGTGGTTGGGAACTGAGCTACGAGCAGTACTTC. Protein product: CASGWELSYEQYF.

This clonotype was counted ten times or more. The chain joins TRBV4-2 to TRBJ2-6; 9 bases agree with TRBD1. Germline CDR1 LGHNA, CDR2 YNFKEQ. The CDR3 spans 19 residues. The ends lost 2 bases at V and 2 bases at J; junction bases unmatched: 10. The chain's CDR3 is CASSQNSGTGNPGANVLTF. As DNA, the CDR3 is TGTGCCAGCAGCCAAAACTCCGGGACAGGGAATCCTGGGGCCAACGTCCTGACTTTC.

This clonotype was found many times. The chain carries TRBV7-8 and TRBJ1-5; 8 positions agree with TRBD1. This CDR3 spans 17 amino acids. Germline lookup yields CDR1 SGHVS and CDR2 FQNEAQ. J gave up 0 bases and V 4 bases, and 8 bases lay outside the gene matches. Written as DNA, the CDR3 is TGTGCCAGCAGCTGGGGGGGGACAGGTAATAGCAATCAGCCCCAGCATTTT. Translated, it gives CASSWGGTGNSNQPQHF.

This clonotype showed up many times. The chain has TRBV24-1 and TRBJ2-1, with TRBD2 matching 12 bases. CDR1 and CDR2 from the germline V gene are KGHDR and SFDVKD. The J segment lost 5 bases and the V segment lost 2 bases, leaving 3 bases of the junction unmatched. The CDR3 loop spans 16 amino acids. In nucleotides, the CDR3 is TGTGCCACCAGTGATTGGACTAGCGGGGCTGACAATGAGCAGTTCTTC. It yields the protein CATSDWTSGADNEQFF.

This clonotype occurred a few times. The V gene is TRBV5-4, the J gene TRBJ2-5; possibly TRBD1 for D (6 bases). The CDR3 spans 12 residues. Trimming took off 7 bases at V and 3 bases at J, with 10 bases between the two ends. The germline V gene has CDR1 SGHNT and CDR2 YYREEE (reference sequence). The CDR3 DNA is TGTGCCAGCGGCAGGGGTGAAGAGACCCAGTACTTC. Translating gives CASGRGEETQYF.